This TCR beta chain stems from a study of shared T cell receptors in the human thymus. V was shortened by 4 bases and J by 1 base, with 7 bases between the two germline ends. CDR3 size: 13 residues. The V gene's germline CDR1 is SNHLY and CDR2 FYNNEI. Clones were read by immunoSEQ multiplex PCR, and TCRdb kept only the in-frame ones, dropping some. The data show 500,000 to 750,000 clones, with 88% seen just once and about 0.01% held by the top ten. The data were also submitted as part of a second study, on human thymus T cells. That work contributes: Donation came from healthy Finnish infants having corrective surgery for congenital heart defects. Corrective heart surgery yielded the resections from which the thymus tissue came. V and J genes seemed to be used with bias in thymic and blood repertoires. Related work showed strongly overlapping thymic repertoires across unrelated individuals.

The V call is TRBV2, the J call TRBJ1-1; the D gene is possibly TRBD1 (6 bases). The sequencing sample was made of thymocytes. This receptor was taken from a boy under two years old with a congenital heart defect. The CDR3, as DNA: TGTGCCAGCAGTGCACAGGGGAACACTGAAGCTTTCTTT. Its protein is CASSAQGNTEAFF.